This entry lists 17 T cell receptor beta chains sequenced from one sample in a study of OX40 agonist ivuxolimab in advanced cancers. The protocol was immunoSEQ multiplex PCR, while the TCRdb copy is restricted to in-frame clones and leaves out a portion. Of about 18,000 clones detected, over 75% appear once; the ten largest clones hold more than 25%. This specimen consisted of CD4+ or CD8+ T cells sorted from blood, obtained in a trial of the OX40 agonist ivuxolimab. The receptors come from an adult with an advanced solid tumor such as melanoma, head and neck, liver or kidney cancer.

This chain links TRBV19 with TRBJ1-1, with 10 bases aligning to TRBD1. Germline V gives CDR1 LNHDA, CDR2 SQIVND (reference sequence). This CDR3 is 13 amino acids long. V lost 7 bases and J lost 11; bases outside the gene matches: 10. CDR3 bases: TGTGCCAGTAACCCCAGGGGGGACAGGGGTGCTTTCTTT. As protein: CASNPRGDRGAFF.

The CDR3 spells CASSPPRQGPPTQYF. CDR3 nucleotides: TGTGCCAGCAGCCCGCCGCGACAGGGCCCCCCGACCCAGTACTTC. V and J are TRBV5-5 and TRBJ2-5; 7 nucleotides agree with TRBD1. This CDR3 spans 15 amino acids. Germline CDR1 SGHKS, CDR2 YYEKEE (reference sequence). V lost 4 bases and J lost 7; bases outside the gene matches: 13. Complete variable domain (other parts from reference TRBV5-5 and TRBJ2-5): DAGVTQSPTHLIKTRGQQVTLRCSPISGHKSVSWYQQVLGQGPQFIFQYYEKEERGRGNFPDRFSARQFPNYSSELNVNALLLGDSALYLCASSPPRQGPPTQYFGPGTRLLVL.

This clone was picked up one time. The chain employs TRBV10-3 and TRBJ2-7; 10 nucleotides match TRBD2. CDR3 size: 15 residues. Trimming cost V 10 bases and J 7 bases; bases outside gene matches: 16. The germline V gene encodes CDR1 ENHRY and CDR2 SYGVKD. CDR3 in DNA: TGTGCCACCAGAGCTAGCGGGAGCCCACTTGAAGAGCAGTACTTC. This gives the protein CATRASGSPLEEQYF.

This clone was seen a single time. This chain links TRBV5-1 with TRBJ2-4; TRBD1 matches at 8 bases. Trimming at V came to 0 bases and at J to 7 bases, leaving 0 bases not matched to a gene. CDR3 size: 13 residues. Looked up from germline, CDR1 is SGHRS and CDR2 is YFSETQ. CDR3 amino acids: CASSLGTGNIQYF. The CDR3 nucleotides are TGCGCCAGCAGCTTGGGGACAGGGAACATTCAGTACTTC.

The chain recombines TRBV9 with TRBJ2-1; tentatively, D is TRBD2 (6 bases). V was clipped by 0 bases and J by 9 bases, with 16 bases between them. Germline-derived CDR1 and CDR2 are SGDLS and YYNGEE. The CDR3 is 15 amino acids. In DNA form, the CDR3 reads TGTGCCAGCAGCGTAGAAGATGGAGGGACCCTTGAGCAGTTCTTC. Encoded protein: CASSVEDGGTLEQFF.

The gene calls are TRBV7-6 and TRBJ2-6; TRBD1 agrees at 7 bases. Germline CDR1 is SGHVS and CDR2 is FNYEAQ. The CDR3 consists of 18 residues. The ends lost 8 bases at V and 0 bases at J; junction bases unmatched: 13. Here the CDR3 reads CASGSDMGQPSGANVLTF. The CDR3 DNA reads as TGTGCCAGCGGTTCGGACATGGGACAGCCCTCTGGGGCCAACGTCCTGACTTTC.

This chain links TRBV7-9 with TRBJ2-5, with D uncertain. Deletions cut 6 bases from V and 4 bases from J, with 15 bases between. This CDR3 has 14 amino acids. Germline V gene lookup returns CDR1 SEHNR and CDR2 FQNEAQ (reference sequence). The CDR3 loop reads CASSSPLGLETQYF. CDR3 coding DNA: TGTGCCAGCAGTTCCCCTTTGGGGTTAGAGACCCAGTACTTC.

This chain connects TRBV7-9 to TRBJ2-6, with TRBD1 identical over 7 bases. Trimming cost V 3 bases and J 6 bases; bases outside gene matches: 14. Germline-derived CDR1 and CDR2 are SEHNR and FQNEAQ (reference sequence). This CDR3 contains 18 residues. The CDR3 DNA sequence: TGTGCCAGCAGCTTCCGGGACAGTATCACCCCTGAGGCCAACGTCCTGACTTTC. It is translated as CASSFRDSITPEANVLTF.

The chain couples TRBV25-1 to TRBJ1-1; a weak D match, TRBD1 (5 bases). This CDR3 spans 14 amino acids. V lost 4 bases, J lost 10 bases, and 19 bases lay in between. Per the germline V gene, CDR1 is MGHDK and CDR2 is SYGVNS. CDR3 residues: CASSGRAGGPLAFF. CDR3 bases: TGTGCCAGCAGTGGCAGGGCGGGAGGGCCCCTAGCTTTCTTT.

This chain joins TRBV28 and TRBJ1-2; D may be TRBD1 (6 bases). The germline V and J ends were trimmed by 7 bases and 6 bases, with 18 bases remaining between them. The germline gives CDR1 MDHEN, CDR2 SYDVKM. The CDR3 sequence is 14 residues long. CDR3 in DNA: TGTGCCAGCACCTCAGGGGAAGGAGGTGATGGCTACACCTTC. Its translation: CASTSGEGGDGYTF.

The chain couples TRBV5-1 to TRBJ2-7, with D uncertain. CDR3 size: 14 residues. V was cut by 0 bases and J by 2 bases, with 9 bases left in between. Germline lookup yields CDR1 SGHRS and CDR2 YFSETQ. The CDR3 coding sequence is TGCGCCAGCAGCTTGGCCGGGTTCACCTACGAGCAGTACTTC. Amino acid sequence: CASSLAGFTYEQYF. Combining the CDR3 with reference TRBV5-1 and TRBJ2-7 gives the whole variable domain KAGVTQTPRYLIKTRGQQVTLSCSPISGHRSVSWYQQTPGQGLQFLFEYFSETQRNKGNFPGRFSGRQFSNSRSEMNVSTLELGDSALYLCASSLAGFTYEQYFGPGTRLTVT.

The V and J genes are TRBV5-1 and TRBJ2-7; possible D gene TRBD2, 6 bases. From germline, CDR1 is SGHRS and CDR2 YFSETQ. V was pared by 3 bases and J by 2 bases, with 18 bases between. The CDR3 length is 16 residues. CDR3 sequence (DNA): TGCGCCAGCAGCTGGGGAGGCGGGACTTCGGCCTACGAGCAGTACTTC. Amino acid sequence: CASSWGGGTSAYEQYF.

This clone is a singleton in its sample. The gene calls are TRBV7-3 and TRBJ2-5, with 11 bases matching TRBD2. Germline CDR1 SGHTA, CDR2 FQGTGA. With V trimmed by 8 bases and J by 5 bases, 10 bases remained unmatched. This CDR3 region has 15 residues. CDR3 loop: CASSVAGGMGETQYF. In DNA form, the CDR3 reads TGTGCCAGCTCAGTAGCGGGAGGGATGGGGGAGACCCAGTACTTC.

The chain joins TRBV30 to TRBJ2-7; 8 bases map to TRBD2. With V trimmed by 2 bases and J by 5 bases, 8 bases remained unmatched. Germline CDR1 reads GTSNPN; CDR2 reads SVGIG (reference sequence). This CDR3 has 14 residues. CDR3 nucleotide sequence: TGTGCCTGGAGTCGGGGGGGAGAGTTAGACGAGCAGTACTTC. Protein product: CAWSRGGELDEQYF.

The chain joins TRBV5-6 to TRBJ2-5; tentatively, D is TRBD1 or TRBD2 (6 bases each). Trimming removed 4 bases at V and 5 bases at J, with 9 bases between. Germline CDR1 is SGHDT and CDR2 is YYEEEE. The CDR3 sequence is 12 residues long. The CDR3 DNA reads as TGTGCCAGCAGCCAAGGGGGGGAGACCCAGTACTTC. Encoded protein: CASSQGGETQYF.

The chain uses TRBV2 and TRBJ2-3; possibly TRBD1 for D (5 bases). V was pared by 0 bases and J by 4 bases, with 8 bases between. Germline loops: CDR1 SNHLY, CDR2 FYNNEI. The CDR3 spans 14 residues. The CDR3, as DNA: TGTGCCAGCAGTGAAGCAGGGGAATCAGATACGCAGTATTTT. Translated, it gives CASSEAGESDTQYF.

J is TRBJ1-4 and V is TRBV28; TRBD1 aligns across 7 bases. Germline CDR1 and CDR2: MDHEN and SYDVKM. This CDR3 has 17 amino acids. J was trimmed by 1 base and V by 5 bases; bases with no gene match: 10. CDR3 DNA: TGTGCCAGCAGTCCGGGACAGCGGAAGGTAACTAATGAAAAACTGTTTTTT. Encoded protein: CASSPGQRKVTNEKLFF.